Listed below are T cell receptor beta chains from one sample, sequenced in a study of beta chain features in type 1 diabetes. Repertoires were generated with immunoSEQ multiplex PCR, while TCRdb's copy carries only in-frame clones and drops some. Among about 660,000 clones listed, roughly an eighth were seen once. Sequences were obtained from naive CD4+ T cells from blood. The receptors here all came from a man younger than 30 with type 1 diabetes. The CDR3 runs from the conserved cysteine through the conserved F or W. Fields, in order: CDR3 protein, CDR3 DNA, J gene, D gene, clone size, V gene. The D gene is left open where the match is weak. Size values are once, few and many counts, or a class for expanded clones, and some rows have none.

CDR3: CASSQEGARMNTEAFF; DNA: TGTGCCAGCAGCCAAGAAGGTGCCAGGATGAACACTGAAGCTTTCTTT; J: TRBJ1-1; D: NA; size: NA; V: TRBV4-2
CDR3: CASSSEPPGVATNEKLFF; DNA: TGTGCCAGCAGCTCGGAGCCGCCCGGGGTTGCGACTAATGAAAAACTGTTTTTT; J: TRBJ1-4; D: NA; size: NA; V: TRBV7-2
CDR3: CASSLDGFQETQYF; DNA: TGCGCCAGCAGCTTGGACGGATTTCAAGAGACCCAGTACTTC; J: TRBJ2-5; D: NA; size: NA; V: TRBV5-1
CDR3: CASSPQREGSIEQYF; DNA: TGCGCCAGCAGCCCCCAGCGGGAGGGCTCGATCGAGCAGTACTTC; J: TRBJ2-7; D: TRBD2; size: NA; V: TRBV5-1
CDR3: CASSETRAGLPQYF; DNA: TGTGCCAGCAGTGAAACGAGGGCCGGATTGCCCCAGTACTTC; J: TRBJ2-5; D: NA; size: NA; V: TRBV6-1
CDR3: CASSFTISGQGQNGYTF; DNA: TGTGCCAGCAGTTTTACGATTTCAGGACAGGGGCAAAATGGCTACACCTTC; J: TRBJ1-2; D: TRBD1; size: few; V: TRBV28
CDR3: CAWSEGLRGRRAFF; DNA: TGTGCCTGGAGTGAAGGATTGAGGGGGCGCAGAGCTTTCTTT; J: TRBJ1-1; D: TRBD1; size: few; V: TRBV30
CDR3: CASDGFAGGNEQFF; DNA: TGTGCCAGCGATGGATTTGCGGGAGGGAATGAGCAGTTCTTC; J: TRBJ2-1; D: TRBD2; size: NA; V: TRBV7-2
CDR3: CASRAGQGGQPQHF; DNA: TGTGCCAGCCGGGCGGGACAGGGCGGTCAGCCCCAGCATTTT; J: TRBJ1-5; D: TRBD1; size: NA; V: TRBV2
CDR3: CASSQLTGGQGNEQFF; DNA: TGCGCCAGCAGCCAACTAACTGGGGGACAGGGAAATGAGCAGTTCTTC; J: TRBJ2-1; D: TRBD1; size: NA; V: TRBV4-3
CDR3: CASTWDTLQNTEAFF; DNA: TGTGCCAGCACCTGGGACACTCTCCAAAACACTGAAGCTTTCTTT; J: TRBJ1-1; D: NA; size: NA; V: TRBV6-1
CDR3: CASSVAEAEDRQYF; DNA: TGTGCCAGCAGTGTCGCGGAAGCCGAGGATAGGCAGTACTTC; J: TRBJ2-7; D: NA; size: few; V: TRBV2
CDR3: CASSLLIGTDSTGELFF; DNA: TGTGCCAGCAGCCTGCTAATAGGGACAGACTCCACCGGGGAGCTGTTTTTT; J: TRBJ2-2; D: TRBD1; size: few; V: TRBV13
CDR3: CASNLRDRGSSGANVLTF; DNA: TGTGCCAGCAACTTGAGGGACAGGGGGAGCTCTGGGGCCAACGTCCTGACTTTC; J: TRBJ2-6; D: TRBD1; size: few; V: TRBV7-2
CDR3: CATSPDSITQYF; DNA: TGTGCCACCAGCCCAGACTCAATTACGCAGTATTTT; J: TRBJ2-3; D: NA; size: few; V: TRBV15
CDR3: CASSFLTGGDYGYTF; DNA: TGTGCCAGCAGTTTCTTGACAGGGGGCGACTATGGCTACACCTTC; J: TRBJ1-2; D: TRBD1; size: NA; V: TRBV27
CDR3: CASSLAGEQFF; DNA: TGTGCCAGCAGCTTGGCGGGCGAGCAGTTCTTC; J: TRBJ2-1; D: NA; size: few; V: TRBV5-6
CDR3: CASSSGHFSNQPQHF; DNA: TGTGCCAGCAGCTCGGGACACTTTAGCAATCAGCCCCAGCATTTT; J: TRBJ1-5; D: NA; size: NA; V: TRBV11-2
CDR3: CASSVRGQGETQYF; DNA: TGTGCCAGCAGCGTTAGGGGACAAGGGGAGACCCAGTACTTC; J: TRBJ2-5; D: NA; size: NA; V: TRBV9
CDR3: CASSLAGVSDTQYF; DNA: TGTGCCAGCAGTTTAGCGGGAGTGTCAGATACGCAGTATTTT; J: TRBJ2-3; D: TRBD2; size: NA; V: TRBV11-2